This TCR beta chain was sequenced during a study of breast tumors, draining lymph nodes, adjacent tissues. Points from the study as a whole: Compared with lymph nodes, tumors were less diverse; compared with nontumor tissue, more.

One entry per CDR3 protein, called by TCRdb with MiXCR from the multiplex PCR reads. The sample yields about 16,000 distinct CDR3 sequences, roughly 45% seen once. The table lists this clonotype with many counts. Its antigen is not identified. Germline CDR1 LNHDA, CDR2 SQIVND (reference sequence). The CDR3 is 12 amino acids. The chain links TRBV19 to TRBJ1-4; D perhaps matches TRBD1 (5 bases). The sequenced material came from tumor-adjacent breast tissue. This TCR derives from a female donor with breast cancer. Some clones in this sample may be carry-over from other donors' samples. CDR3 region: CAVGDWNEKLFF. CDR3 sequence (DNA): TGTGCAGTTGGGGACTGGAATGAAAAACTGTTTTTT.